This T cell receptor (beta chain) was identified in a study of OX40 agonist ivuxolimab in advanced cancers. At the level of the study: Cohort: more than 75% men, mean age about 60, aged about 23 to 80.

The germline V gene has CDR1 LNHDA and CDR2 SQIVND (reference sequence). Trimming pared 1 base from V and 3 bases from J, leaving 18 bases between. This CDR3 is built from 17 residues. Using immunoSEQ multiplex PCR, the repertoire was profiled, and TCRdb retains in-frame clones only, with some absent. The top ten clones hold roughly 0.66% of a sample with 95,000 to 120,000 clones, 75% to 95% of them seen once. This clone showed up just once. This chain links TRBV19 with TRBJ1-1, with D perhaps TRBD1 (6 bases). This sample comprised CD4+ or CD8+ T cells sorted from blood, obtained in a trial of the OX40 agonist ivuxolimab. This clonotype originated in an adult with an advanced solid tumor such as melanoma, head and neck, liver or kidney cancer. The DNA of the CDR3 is TGTGCCAGTAGTATAGCGACAGGTTCCGCATCACACACTGAAGCTTTCTTT. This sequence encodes CASSIATGSASHTEAFF.